The 31 T cell receptor beta chains below come from one sample, sequenced in a study of beta chain features in type 1 diabetes. Sequenced material consisted of expressed TCRB transcripts (all of the isolated RNA was reverse transcribed). TCRdb's table, derived via immunoSEQ multiplex PCR, lists solely in-frame clones and lacks some. The top ten hold approximately 0.053% of the sample, which has around 250,000 clones, roughly 70% seen once. The sequenced sample consisted of naive CD4+ T cells from blood. All receptors come from a man under 40 in good health.

This chain links TRBV2 with TRBJ2-7, with no clear D. The CDR3 spans 11 residues. Germline V gene data show CDR1 as SNHLY and CDR2 as FYNNEI. Trimming shortened V by 6 bases and J by 2 bases, and 5 bases separated the two germline ends. DNA of the CDR3: TGTGCCAGCAGGGAGACCTACGAGCAGTACTTC. It translates to CASRETYEQYF.

V and J are TRBV27 and TRBJ1-2; possibly TRBD1 for D (5 bases). This CDR3 has 13 amino acids. Germline V lookup: CDR1 MNHEY, CDR2 SMNVEV (reference sequence). Between the trimmed V and J ends, which lost 0 bases and 7 bases, there was a span of 9 bases. CDR3 residues: CASSLSSGTGYTF. CDR3 DNA: TGTGCCAGCAGTTTATCATCAGGGACTGGCTACACCTTC.

The J gene is TRBJ1-3, the V gene TRBV6-6; TRBD1 might be the D (5 bases). Germline-derived CDR1 and CDR2 are MNHNY and SVGAGI (reference sequence). The CDR3 consists of 15 residues. V lost 7 bases, J lost 4 bases, and 17 bases lay in between. The DNA for the CDR3 is TGTGCCAGCATTCCCTCTGGAGGGACGGGAAACACCATATATTTT. This translates into CASIPSGGTGNTIYF.

The rearrangement links TRBV7-2 to TRBJ2-1; no firm D call. CDR3 length: 14 residues. The ends were cut back, 5 bases at V and 5 bases at J, with 13 bases in the middle. Per germline, CDR1 SGHTA and CDR2 FQGNSA. CDR3 DNA sequence: TGTGCCAGCAGCCCCCCGGGCTATCACAATGAGCAGTTCTTC. Translating it yields CASSPPGYHNEQFF.

V gene TRBV5-1 combines with J gene TRBJ2-5, with D possibly called TRBD1 or TRBD2 (5 bases each). The CDR3 sequence is 13 residues long. Trimming removed 7 bases at V and 4 bases at J, with 14 bases between. Germline V gene lookup returns CDR1 SGHRS and CDR2 YFSETQ. In DNA, the CDR3 is TGCGCCAGCGGTTCGGGGCCAGGAGAGACCCAGTACTTC. As protein: CASGSGPGETQYF.

The rearrangement joins TRBV9 to TRBJ2-3; the D gene is possibly TRBD2 (6 bases). Germline V gene lookup returns CDR1 SGDLS and CDR2 YYNGEE. This CDR3 has 16 amino acids. The ends were cut back, 0 bases at V and 6 bases at J, with 17 bases in the middle. The CDR3 here is CASSVALSGEVDTQYF. For the CDR3, the DNA is TGTGCCAGCAGCGTAGCTCTATCGGGAGAAGTCGATACGCAGTATTTT.

This rearrangement joins TRBV15 to TRBJ2-1; D is possibly TRBD2 (5 bases). CDR3 size: 16 residues. Germline V lookup: CDR1 LNHNV, CDR2 YYDKDF (reference sequence). Trimming took off 0 bases at V and 2 bases at J, with 11 bases between the two ends. For the CDR3, the DNA is TGTGCCACCAGCAGAGATCGGGGATCGGCCTACAATGAGCAGTTCTTC. This codes for CATSRDRGSAYNEQFF.

This clone was seen a few times. This rearrangement joins TRBV29-1 to TRBJ2-5, with 9 bases matching TRBD2. The V segment lost 7 bases and the J segment 5 bases; nucleotides outside the gene matches: 5. CDR1 and CDR2 (germline): SQVTM, ANQGSEA. The CDR3 contains 12 residues. For the CDR3, the DNA is TGCAGCGCTGGGACTAGCAGCGAGACCCAGTACTTC. Its protein product is CSAGTSSETQYF.

The chain combines TRBV7-2 with TRBJ2-1, with 7 bases aligning to TRBD2. V trimming: 0 bases; J trimming: 3 bases; junction bases outside the gene matches: 2. The CDR3 loop spans 15 amino acids. Per the germline V gene, CDR1 is SGHTA and CDR2 is FQGNSA. In DNA form, the CDR3 reads TGTGCCAGCAGCTTAGCGCCTAGCGGCTACAATGAGCAGTTCTTC. This translates into CASSLAPSGYNEQFF. Supplemented by reference TRBV7-2 and TRBJ2-1, the full variable domain reads GAGVSQSPSNKVTEKGKDVELRCDPISGHTALYWYRQSLGQGLEFLIYFQGNSAPDKSGLPSDRFSAERTGGSVSTLTIQRTQQEDSAVYLCASSLAPSGYNEQFFGPGTRLTVL.

Worth noting for this clone: This sample also contains other DNA sequences that code for the same CDR3. The chain is built from TRBV30 and TRBJ1-5; 8 nucleotides align to TRBD1. Trimming cost V 0 bases and J 4 bases; bases outside gene matches: 2. Per germline, CDR1 GTSNPN and CDR2 SVGIG (reference sequence). The CDR3 has 14 amino acids. In nucleotides, the CDR3 is TGTGCCTGGAGTGTAGGGACAGGTAATCAGCCCCAGCATTTT. Encoded protein: CAWSVGTGNQPQHF.

The chain couples TRBV30 to TRBJ1-5; no clear D. The CDR3 loop spans 15 amino acids. The V end lost 0 bases, the J end lost 1 base, and 10 bases lay between the germline ends. Germline V CDR1 and CDR2: GTSNPN, SVGIG (reference sequence). CDR3 loop: CAWSVGRQSNQPQHF. In nucleotides, the CDR3 is TGTGCCTGGAGTGTAGGTCGGCAGAGCAATCAGCCCCAGCATTTT.

In this sample, this clone turned up a few times. The chain's CDR3 is CATSSVAGAGETQYF. Written as DNA, the CDR3 is TGTGCCACCAGCAGTGTAGCGGGGGCGGGAGAGACCCAGTACTTC. J is TRBJ2-5 and V is TRBV15; 9 bases fit TRBD2. Losses at the gene ends were 3 bases for V and 4 bases for J; bases not matched to a gene: 6. CDR3 length equals 15 residues. Germline V gene data show CDR1 as LNHNV and CDR2 as YYDKDF (reference sequence).

This clone was detected only a few times. This chain connects TRBV30 to TRBJ2-1; TRBD2 matches at 7 bases. This CDR3 comprises 15 residues. CDR1 and CDR2 from the germline V gene are GTSNPN and SVGIG (reference sequence). V lost 1 base to trimming and J lost 9 bases; unmatched junction nucleotides: 12. CDR3 in DNA: TGTGCCTGGAGTGCGGTAGCGGGTCAACCGGGTGAGCAGTTCTTC. This gives the protein CAWSAVAGQPGEQFF.

The chain carries TRBV28 and TRBJ2-1; TRBD2 matches 13 bases. The CDR3 loop spans 14 amino acids. V shed 6 bases, J shed 4 bases, and the junction held 0 bases outside the gene matches. Germline loops: CDR1 MDHEN, CDR2 SYDVKM. CDR3 DNA sequence: TGTGCCAGCAGGACTAGCGGGAGGTACAATGAGCAGTTCTTC. Translated: CASRTSGRYNEQFF.

The chain has TRBV6-5 and TRBJ2-3, with D unclear. The CDR3 extends over 13 amino acids. The V gene's germline CDR1 is MNHEY and CDR2 SVGAGI. Trimming cost V 0 bases and J 14 bases, with 15 bases left between them. CDR3 sequence reads: CASSYSRDARSYF. The CDR3 DNA follows: TGTGCCAGCAGTTACTCAAGAGATGCCCGATCGTATTTT.

The chain employs TRBV13 and TRBJ2-7, with TRBD2 matching over 14 bases. The CDR3 loop spans 17 amino acids. Germline lookup yields CDR1 PRHDT and CDR2 FYEKMQ (reference sequence). Losses at the gene ends were 3 bases for V and 1 base for J; bases not matched to a gene: 5. The CDR3: CASSLARTSGRSYEQYF. The CDR3 nucleotides read TGTGCCAGCAGCTTGGCCCGGACTAGCGGGAGGTCCTACGAGCAGTACTTC.

The V call is TRBV5-6, the J call TRBJ1-1; TRBD1 agrees at 9 bases. Trimming took 4 bases from V and 6 from J; bases not matched to a gene: 4. From germline, CDR1 is SGHDT and CDR2 YYEEEE. The CDR3 contains 13 residues. CDR3 nucleotide sequence: TGTGCCAGCAGCCGTACAGGGGGCTCTGAAGCTTTCTTT. This encodes CASSRTGGSEAFF.

The V gene is TRBV27, the J gene TRBJ2-6, with unresolved D. The CDR3 has 15 amino acids. V was pared by 3 bases and J by 3 bases, with 9 bases between. Germline V gives CDR1 MNHEY, CDR2 SMNVEV (reference sequence). CDR3 sequence reads: CASSFLGDGANVLTF. DNA of the CDR3: TGTGCCAGCAGTTTTCTAGGCGATGGGGCCAACGTCCTGACTTTC.

The chain is built from TRBV7-9 and TRBJ2-5; no definite D call. There are 16 residues in the CDR3. V lost 1 base and J 5 bases, leaving 17 bases between the germline ends. CDR1 and CDR2 from the germline V gene are SEHNR and FQNEAQ (reference sequence). CDR3 sequence: CASSLDELLTGETQYF. The CDR3 nucleotides read TGTGCCAGCAGCTTAGATGAGCTTCTCACCGGGGAGACCCAGTACTTC.

The V call is TRBV7-9, the J call TRBJ1-4; D unclear. Trimming stripped 1 base from V and 1 base from J, with 7 bases between. In germline, CDR1 is SEHNR, CDR2 FQNEAQ (reference sequence). This CDR3 comprises 15 residues. Here the CDR3 DNA reads TGTGCCAGCAGCTTAGAAGCGCTAACTAATGAAAAACTGTTTTTT. Residues: CASSLEALTNEKLFF.

The chain carries TRBV29-1 and TRBJ2-2, with D unclear. V was shortened by 6 bases and J by 0 bases, with 11 bases between the two germline ends. CDR3 size: 14 residues. Germline CDR1 is SQVTM and CDR2 is ANQGSEA. CDR3 sequence: CSVGPVSNTGELFF. The CDR3 DNA follows: TGCAGCGTGGGCCCGGTTTCGAACACCGGGGAGCTGTTTTTT.

This rearrangement joins TRBV25-1 to TRBJ2-5; TRBD1 might be the D (6 bases). The germline CDR1 and CDR2 sequences are MGHDK and SYGVNS. V lost 3 bases, J lost 4 bases, and 18 bases lay in between. The CDR3 totals 16 residues. The CDR3 spells CASSDPRRGRGETQYF. The CDR3 DNA sequence: TGTGCCAGCAGTGATCCCCGCAGGGGACGTGGAGAGACCCAGTACTTC.

Here the CDR3 DNA reads TGCGCCAGCAGCCAAGCCCCAGGCAGGGCCCACGAGCAGTACTTC. Its protein product is CASSQAPGRAHEQYF. The chain recombines TRBV4-3 with TRBJ2-7; TRBD1 is a possible D gene (5 bases). Germline lookup yields CDR1 LGHNA and CDR2 YSLEER. V shed 1 base and J shed 5 bases, with 15 bases lying between them. The CDR3 length is 15 residues.

The chain uses TRBV30 and TRBJ2-2; 10 nucleotides line up with TRBD1. The CDR3 is made up of 16 amino acids. V was pared by 2 bases and J by 3 bases, with 6 bases of the junction left unmatched. Germline values: CDR1 GTSNPN, CDR2 SVGIG (reference sequence). The chain's CDR3 is CAWSLMGTGDTGELFF. DNA of the CDR3: TGTGCCTGGAGTCTCATGGGGACAGGGGACACCGGGGAGCTGTTTTTT.

The rearrangement links TRBV7-9 to TRBJ2-1, with 11 bases that match TRBD2. The CDR3 runs 17 residues. Germline trimming cut 4 bases from V and 2 bases from J; bases unmatched to any gene: 7. Germline CDR1 is SEHNR and CDR2 is FQNEAQ (reference sequence). CDR3 nucleotides: TGTGCCAGCAGCTCCCGGACTAGCGGGTCACCCTACAATGAGCAGTTCTTC. The encoded protein is CASSSRTSGSPYNEQFF.

The CDR3 DNA sequence: TGCAGCGGGGACAGCCCACGAGATACGCAGTATTTT. Translating it yields CSGDSPRDTQYF. The chain combines TRBV29-1 with TRBJ2-3; 7 bases fit TRBD1. The CDR3 length is 12 residues. Germline CDR1 reads SQVTM; CDR2 reads ANQGSEA. J lost 5 bases, V lost 7 bases, and 6 bases had no gene match.

This chain joins TRBV6-5 and TRBJ1-6; D ambiguous. CDR3 length equals 13 residues. V lost 6 bases and J 7 bases, leaving 10 bases between the germline ends. Germline CDR1 and CDR2: MNHEY and SVGAGI. CDR3 in DNA: TGTGCCAGCAGAAATGGAGGGAATTCACCCCTCCACTTT. Its translation: CASRNGGNSPLHF.

This clone was found once. One end of the junction fails to match germline, which may point to a read error. J is TRBJ2-5 and V is TRBV2; possible D gene TRBD2, 6 bases. The germline V gene has CDR1 SNHLY and CDR2 FYNNEI. The CDR3 length is 13 residues. The CDR3 DNA reads as TGTGCCAGCGGAGGGGACGGCCGGGACGCCGGAAACTTC. Amino acid sequence: CASGGDGRDAGNF. Drawing the rest from reference TRBV2 and TRBJ2-5, the complete variable domain is EPEVTQTPSHQVTQMGQEVILRCVPISNHLYFYWYRQILGQKVEFLVSFYNNEISEKSEIFDDQFSVERPDGSNFTLKIRSTKLEDSAMYFCASGGDGRDAGNFGPGTRLLVL.

This chain uses TRBV29-1 with TRBJ2-1, with 11 bases identical to TRBD2. CDR1 and CDR2 from the germline V gene are SQVTM and ANQGSEA. This CDR3 is built from 19 residues. The J segment lost 0 bases and the V segment lost 6 bases, leaving 16 bases of the junction unmatched. CDR3 coding DNA: TGCAGCGTCCGGGGCCTCCCCGGGACTAGCGGAAGCTCCTACAATGAGCAGTTCTTC. It specifies CSVRGLPGTSGSSYNEQFF.

CDR3 DNA: TGTGCCAGCAGCCATAGGGACGGCTACGAGCAGTACTTC. It translates to CASSHRDGYEQYF. The genes are TRBV11-2 and TRBJ2-7; D is tentatively TRBD1 or TRBD2 (5 bases each). The CDR3 runs 13 residues. Trimming cost V 5 bases and J 3 bases, with 11 bases left between them. Germline CDR1 reads SGHAT; CDR2 reads FQNNGV.

In its sample, this clone was seen once. The chain recombines TRBV11-2 with TRBJ2-1; unclear D gene. Germline V gene sequence: CDR1 SGHAT, CDR2 FQNNGV. This CDR3 is 13 amino acids long. Trimming took 0 bases from V and 8 from J, leaving 8 bases between them. The CDR3 DNA reads as TGTGCCAGCAGCTTAGAGTACACGTATGAGCAGTTCTTC. Translation gives CASSLEYTYEQFF.